The 32 T cell receptor beta chains in this list originate from one sample, sequenced in a study of blood T cell repertoires in COVID-19. The repertoire was sequenced with immunoSEQ multiplex PCR; TCRdb's copy has only in-frame clones and lacks some. The table includes fewer than 55,000 clones, 75% to 85% detected once. The sequencing input was peripheral blood. The source is a woman aged 60-75 years with acute or convalescent COVID-19.

The chain is built from TRBV6-2 or TRBV6-3 and TRBJ1-6; D perhaps matches TRBD1 (5 bases). Germline V CDR1 and CDR2: MNHEY, SVGEGT. Trimming took off 1 base at V and 5 bases at J, with 6 bases between the two ends. This CDR3 is 14 amino acids long. The CDR3 nucleotides are TGTGCCAGCAGTTACTTGACAGATAATTCACCCCTCCACTTT. Protein sequence: CASSYLTDNSPLHF.

This rearrangement joins TRBV4-2 to TRBJ1-2; 11 bases are a match to TRBD1. CDR1 LGHNA and CDR2 YNFKEQ come from the germline V gene. V shed 1 base and J 4 bases; nucleotides not matched to a gene: 11. This CDR3 region has 18 residues. The CDR3 sequence: CASSQGPGTGTGGYGYTF. CDR3 sequence (DNA): TGTGCCAGCAGCCAAGGTCCCGGTACCGGGACAGGGGGCTATGGCTACACCTTC.

The rearrangement uses TRBV9 and TRBJ1-2; D possibly corresponds to TRBD1 (5 bases). Between the trimmed V and J ends, which lost 0 bases and 1 base, there was a span of 7 bases. Per germline, CDR1 SGDLS and CDR2 YYNGEE. The CDR3 consists of 14 residues. CDR3 nucleotide sequence: TGTGCCAGCAGCGTAGGGGGGGTTAACTATGGCTACACCTTC. It translates to CASSVGGVNYGYTF.

The V and J genes are TRBV15 and TRBJ1-4; D may be TRBD1 (5 bases). V gave up 1 base and J gave up 7 bases, with 16 bases separating them. Germline V CDR1 and CDR2: LNHNV, YYDKDF (reference sequence). The CDR3 is 16 amino acids. The DNA for the CDR3 is TGTGCCACCAGCAGAGCTAAGGCAGGGTCGGGTGAAAAACTGTTTTTT. This translates into CATSRAKAGSGEKLFF. Based on the CDR3 plus reference TRBV15 and TRBJ1-4, the full variable domain is DAMVIQNPRYQVTQFGKPVTLSCSQTLNHNVMYWYQQKSSQAPKLLFHYYDKDFNNEADTPDNFQSRRPNTSFCFLDIRSPGLGDTAMYLCATSRAKAGSGEKLFFGSGTQLSVL.

The chain carries TRBV5-1 and TRBJ2-7; TRBD2 aligns across 12 bases. With V trimmed by 0 bases and J by 4 bases, 8 bases remained unmatched. The CDR3 has 17 amino acids. From germline, CDR1 is SGHRS and CDR2 YFSETQ. The CDR3 nucleotides read TGCGCCAGCAGCTTGGGTCTCAGACTAGCGGGAGAGTACGAGCAGTACTTC. Protein product: CASSLGLRLAGEYEQYF.

The V and J genes are TRBV19 and TRBJ1-1; D gene uncertain. Germline loops: CDR1 LNHDA, CDR2 SQIVND (reference sequence). Between the trimmed V and J ends, which lost 10 bases and 1 base, there was a span of 13 bases. CDR3 size: 13 residues. This chain's CDR3 is CATYPRGNTEAFF. In nucleotides, the CDR3 is TGTGCCACGTACCCTCGGGGGAACACTGAAGCTTTCTTT. The full variable domain, completed using reference TRBV19 and TRBJ1-1, is DGGITQSPKYLFRKEGQNVTLSCEQNLNHDAMYWYRQDPGQGLRLIYYSQIVNDFQKGDIAEGYSVSREKKESFPLTVTSAQKNPTAFYLCATYPRGNTEAFFGQGTRLTVV.

The chain carries TRBV7-7 and TRBJ2-2, with D possibly being TRBD2 (7 bases). CDR3 size: 16 residues. Trimming shortened V by 1 base and J by 4 bases, and 13 bases separated the two germline ends. Per germline, CDR1 SSHAT and CDR2 FNYEAQ (reference sequence). As DNA, the CDR3 is TGTGCCAGCAGCTTAGATCGGGGGGCAGGCACCGGGGAGCTGTTTTTT. It specifies CASSLDRGAGTGELFF.

The chain recombines TRBV15 with TRBJ2-3; 9 bases agree with TRBD2. Germline V gives CDR1 LNHNV, CDR2 YYDKDF (reference sequence). The CDR3 is made up of 15 amino acids. V gave up 8 bases and J gave up 2 bases; unmatched junction bases: 8. CDR3 nucleotides: TGTGCCACCTCCCGGCTAGCGGGGCTCACAGATACGCAGTATTTT. It yields the protein CATSRLAGLTDTQYF. The complete variable domain, with remaining parts taken from reference TRBV15 and TRBJ2-3, reads DAMVIQNPRYQVTQFGKPVTLSCSQTLNHNVMYWYQQKSSQAPKLLFHYYDKDFNNEADTPDNFQSRRPNTSFCFLDIRSPGLGDTAMYLCATSRLAGLTDTQYFGPGTRLTVL.

The chain couples TRBV24-1 to TRBJ1-6, with 7 nucleotides matching TRBD1. The length of the CDR3 is 13 residues. The V gene's germline CDR1 is KGHDR and CDR2 SFDVKD. J was trimmed by 17 bases and V by 0 bases; bases with no gene match: 6. The CDR3 spells CATSDLRGTAVHF. DNA for the CDR3: TGTGCCACCAGTGATTTGAGGGGGACAGCCGTCCACTTT.

This clone was observed a few times. The chain links TRBV29-1 to TRBJ1-2; tentatively, D is TRBD1 (6 bases). The CDR3 covers 13 residues. V lost 3 bases and J lost 5, with 13 bases in between. The germline gives CDR1 SQVTM, CDR2 ANQGSEA. The CDR3 DNA reads as TGCAGCGTTGATGGCAGGGGTGGATATGGCTACACCTTC. Protein product: CSVDGRGGYGYTF.

The V call is TRBV19, the J call TRBJ1-6; 7 positions match TRBD1. Germline CDR1 LNHDA, CDR2 SQIVND (reference sequence). The V and J ends lost 3 bases and 11 bases, in that order; junction bases with no gene match: 4. The CDR3 spans 13 residues. The DNA of the CDR3 is TGTGCCAGTAGTATCGGGCAGGGGGCACCCCTCCACTTT. Its protein product is CASSIGQGAPLHF. The full variable domain, in which reference TRBV19 and TRBJ1-6 provide the parts outside the CDR3, is DGGITQSPKYLFRKEGQNVTLSCEQNLNHDAMYWYRQDPGQGLRLIYYSQIVNDFQKGDIAEGYSVSREKKESFPLTVTSAQKNPTAFYLCASSIGQGAPLHFGNGTRLTVT.

This sequence joins TRBV5-6 and TRBJ1-2; TRBD1 matches at 9 bases. The V gene end was trimmed by 0 bases and the J gene end by 6 bases; junction bases not matched to a gene: 0. This CDR3 is 13 amino acids long. CDR1 and CDR2 (germline): SGHDT, YYEEEE. The CDR3 DNA is TGTGCCAGCAGCTTGGACAGGGGGCATGGCTACACCTTC. Amino acids: CASSLDRGHGYTF.

The chain's CDR3 is CASSFDRGQQYF. CDR3 nucleotide sequence: TGTGCCAGCAGCTTCGACAGGGGCCAGCAGTACTTC. The V call is TRBV7-8, the J call TRBJ2-7; 8 bases are shared with TRBD1. With 3 bases clipped from V and 8 bases from J, the junction kept 3 bases outside the gene matches. Germline loops: CDR1 SGHVS, CDR2 FQNEAQ. The CDR3 totals 12 residues.

The chain links TRBV5-8 to TRBJ2-1; 9 bases fit TRBD2. The CDR3 spans 14 residues. V lost 5 bases to trimming and J lost 6 bases; unmatched junction nucleotides: 6. Germline V gene sequence: CDR1 SGHTS, CDR2 YDEGEE. CDR3 nucleotide sequence: TGTGCCAGCAGGGAGCTAGCGGGATTCAATGAGCAGTTCTTC. It codes for CASRELAGFNEQFF.

On this clone itself: This specimen includes other DNA sequences encoding the same CDR3. CDR3 protein: CASSLGGSNQPQHF. The DNA for the CDR3 is TGTGCCAGCAGCTTGGGAGGGAGCAATCAGCCCCAGCATTTT. The rearrangement links TRBV5-4 to TRBJ1-5; no reliable D call. From germline, CDR1 is SGHNT and CDR2 YYREEE (reference sequence). V lost 0 bases and J lost 1, with 5 bases in between. The CDR3 runs 14 residues.

This chain uses TRBV6-6 with TRBJ2-4, with TRBD2 matching over 9 bases. This CDR3 region has 14 residues. Germline CDR1 and CDR2: MNHNY and SVGAGI (reference sequence). The junction had 3 bases not matched to a gene; V was cut back by 6 bases and J by 3 bases. The CDR3 sequence: CASRAGGDKNIQYF. In nucleotides, the CDR3 is TGTGCCAGCAGGGCGGGAGGGGACAAAAACATTCAGTACTTC.

This clone was seen a single time. The gene calls are TRBV27 and TRBJ1-6; D possibly corresponds to TRBD1 (6 bases). CDR1 and CDR2 from the germline V gene are MNHEY and SMNVEV (reference sequence). Trimming took 5 bases from V and 11 from J, leaving 13 bases between them. The CDR3 consists of 13 residues. Written as DNA, the CDR3 is TGTGCCAGCAGTCTGTCAGGGGCTACACCCCTCCACTTT. This translates into CASSLSGATPLHF.

This chain links TRBV3-1 (or the pseudogene TRBV3-2) with TRBJ1-6, with D hard to call. The germline V gene encodes CDR1 LGHDT and CDR2 YNNKEL (reference sequence). This CDR3 spans 16 amino acids. Trimming took off 4 bases at V and 4 bases at J, with 14 bases between the two ends. The CDR3, as DNA: TGTGCCAGCAGCCGAGGGCAGGCCAGATATAATTCACCCCTCCACTTT. It is translated as CASSRGQARYNSPLHF.

The chain recombines TRBV5-1 with TRBJ2-5, with D maybe TRBD1 (6 bases). The CDR3 extends over 14 amino acids. The germline gives CDR1 SGHRS, CDR2 YFSETQ. Deletions cut 0 bases from V and 4 bases from J, with 10 bases between. CDR3: CASSLDAGVETQYF. CDR3 bases: TGCGCCAGCAGCTTGGACGCAGGGGTAGAGACCCAGTACTTC.

J is TRBJ2-2 and V is TRBV30, with D possibly matching TRBD1 (5 bases). Germline values: CDR1 GTSNPN, CDR2 SVGIG (reference sequence). CDR3 length equals 14 residues. Trimming stripped 0 bases from V and 3 bases from J, with 8 bases between. CDR3 region: CAWSVKGYTGELFF. DNA of the CDR3: TGTGCCTGGAGTGTAAAGGGGTACACCGGGGAGCTGTTTTTT.

V gene TRBV24-1 combines with J gene TRBJ2-1; 9 nucleotides agree with TRBD2. V trimming: 3 bases; J trimming: 9 bases; junction bases outside the gene matches: 17. CDR3 length: 18 amino acids. Germline lookup yields CDR1 KGHDR and CDR2 SFDVKD. CDR3 amino acids: CATSDPSSVLAGTCEQFF. In DNA, the CDR3 is TGTGCCACCAGTGATCCGTCAAGCGTGCTAGCGGGAACGTGTGAGCAGTTCTTC.

V and J are TRBV28 and TRBJ2-3; 8 nucleotides match TRBD2. The CDR3 spans 17 residues. Germline trimming cut 4 bases from V and 0 bases from J; bases unmatched to any gene: 9. CDR1 and CDR2 (germline): MDHEN, SYDVKM. CDR3: CASSSFLAGSSTDTQYF. The CDR3 DNA sequence: TGTGCCAGCAGTTCTTTCTTAGCGGGGTCTAGCACAGATACGCAGTATTTT.

Remarks on this clone: Its ends do not fully match the called genes, so a read error is possible. V is TRBV15 and J is TRBJ1-1; TRBD1 aligns across 7 bases. CDR1 LNHNV and CDR2 YYDKDF come from the germline V gene (reference sequence). This CDR3 is built from 14 residues. The CDR3 DNA sequence: TGTGCCACCAGCGGAGACAGGGCTCCCACTGAAGCTTTCTTT. Its translation: CATSGDRAPTEAFF.

This clone was seen only once. This chain joins TRBV30 and TRBJ1-1; TRBD1 aligns across 8 bases. V gave up 0 bases and J gave up 0 bases; unmatched junction bases: 9. The CDR3 totals 17 residues. Germline V gives CDR1 GTSNPN, CDR2 SVGIG (reference sequence). The CDR3 spells CAWSVGQGLPMNTEAFF. The CDR3, as DNA: TGTGCCTGGAGTGTAGGACAGGGACTTCCCATGAACACTGAAGCTTTCTTT.

V usage is TRBV9 and J usage is TRBJ2-5, with a weak D call TRBD2 (5 bases). The germline V gene has CDR1 SGDLS and CDR2 YYNGEE. V lost 0 bases and J lost 4, with 16 bases in between. This CDR3 has 16 amino acids. CDR3 in amino acids: CASSVGRAVTGETQYF. The CDR3 coding sequence is TGTGCCAGCAGCGTAGGTCGAGCGGTCACGGGAGAGACCCAGTACTTC.

The rearrangement uses TRBV20-1 and TRBJ2-4; no firm D call. There are 14 residues in the CDR3. Germline lookup yields CDR1 DFQATT and CDR2 SNEGSKA (reference sequence). Trimming stripped 3 bases from V and 3 bases from J, with 12 bases between. CDR3 sequence: CSASGGSGKNIQYF. For the CDR3, the DNA is TGCAGTGCTAGTGGCGGCAGTGGCAAAAACATTCAGTACTTC.

The chain carries TRBV4-1 and TRBJ1-1; unclear D gene. Germline V gene data show CDR1 as MGHRA and CDR2 as YSYEKL. The CDR3 consists of 14 residues. The V end lost 2 bases, the J end lost 1 base, and 8 bases lay between the germline ends. CDR3 nucleotides: TGCGCCAGCAGCCAATCTCACACGAACACTGAAGCTTTCTTT. This sequence encodes CASSQSHTNTEAFF.

This chain connects TRBV29-1 to TRBJ1-6; 8 bases map to TRBD1. Per germline, CDR1 SQVTM and CDR2 ANQGSEA. This CDR3 is 14 amino acids long. Germline trimming cut 4 bases from V and 8 bases from J; bases unmatched to any gene: 7. Here the CDR3 DNA reads TGCAGCGTTGCGTACGGGACAGGAGATTCACCCCTCCACTTT. Protein product: CSVAYGTGDSPLHF.

The chain combines TRBV5-1 with TRBJ2-7, with 16 bases lining up with TRBD2. CDR3 length: 16 amino acids. V was clipped by 4 bases and J by 2 bases; unmatched bases: 3. Germline assignment: CDR1 SGHRS and CDR2 YFSETQ. The CDR3 region has the DNA TGCGCCAGCAGCCCGGGGACTAGCGGGAGGGCCTACGAGCAGTACTTC. Translated: CASSPGTSGRAYEQYF.

V gene TRBV10-1 combines with J gene TRBJ2-3; TRBD1 might be the D (5 bases). Germline-derived CDR1 and CDR2 are WNHNN and SYGVQD (reference sequence). Trimming shortened V by 0 bases and J by 2 bases, and 15 bases separated the two germline ends. This CDR3 is 17 amino acids long. The chain's CDR3 is CASSESVQDHFTDTQYF. In nucleotides, the CDR3 is TGCGCCAGCAGTGAGTCTGTACAGGATCATTTCACAGATACGCAGTATTTT.

The chain is built from TRBV4-2 and TRBJ1-4; TRBD1 agrees at 10 bases. CDR3 size: 15 residues. From germline, CDR1 is LGHNA and CDR2 YNFKEQ. Losses at the gene ends were 1 base for V and 8 bases for J; bases not matched to a gene: 4. Written as DNA, the CDR3 is TGTGCCAGCAGCCAAGGACAGGGGGCGTCGGAAAAACTGTTTTTT. This codes for CASSQGQGASEKLFF.

The rearrangement uses TRBV4-2 and TRBJ2-1; TRBD2 matches at 13 bases. The CDR3 is 19 residues long. The junction had 12 bases not matched to a gene; V was cut back by 1 base and J by 6 bases. Germline V CDR1 and CDR2: LGHNA, YNFKEQ. As DNA, the CDR3 is TGTGCCAGCAGCCAAGTGGGGACTAGCGGGATCGGCTTAACCAATGAGCAGTTCTTC. This sequence encodes CASSQVGTSGIGLTNEQFF.